Shown below are 22 T cell receptor beta chains from a single sample sequenced in a study of cytomegalovirus exposure and HLA in healthy donors. Primers for the PCR totalled 60 Vbeta and 13 Jbeta. Profiling relied on immunoSEQ multiplex PCR, and the TCRdb table lists in-frame clones only, not all of them. The sample contains some 140,000 clones, around 79% of which appear only once. Source material: PBMCs. All receptors come from a female donor in good health and CMV-seronegative.

The chain carries TRBV2 and TRBJ1-2; 9 bases match TRBD1. The CDR3 has 12 amino acids. Per germline, CDR1 SNHLY and CDR2 FYNNEI. The V segment lost 8 bases and the J segment 8 bases; nucleotides outside the gene matches: 6. The CDR3 nucleotides read TGTGCCAGCCGGACAGGGGCTGGAGGCTACACCTTC. It yields the protein CASRTGAGGYTF.

This clone was seen a handful of times. The rearrangement uses TRBV30 and TRBJ2-4, with TRBD1 as a possible D gene (6 bases). The V end lost 5 bases, the J end lost 4 bases, and 9 bases lay between the germline ends. The CDR3 extends over 12 amino acids. Per the germline V gene, CDR1 is GTSNPN and CDR2 is SVGIG (reference sequence). Written as DNA, the CDR3 is TGTGCCTGGGGACAGCAGAAAAACATTCAGTACTTC. Encoded protein: CAWGQQKNIQYF.

The count of this clone is one. J is TRBJ1-5 and V is TRBV28; no reliable D call. The CDR3 is 13 residues long. CDR1 is MDHEN and CDR2 is SYDVKM in the germline V gene. Trimming took 3 bases from V and 8 from J, leaving 11 bases between them. The CDR3 DNA reads TGTGCCAGCAGTTTCACGGGTTTGGAGCCCCAGCATTTT. Amino acid sequence: CASSFTGLEPQHF. The full variable domain, rest sourced from reference TRBV28 and TRBJ1-5, is DVKVTQSSRYLVKRTGEKVFLECVQDMDHENMFWYRQDPGLGLRLIYFSYDVKMKEKGDIPEGYSVSREKKERFSLILESASTNQTSMYLCASSFTGLEPQHFGDGTRLSIL.

This clone was observed a single time. V is TRBV15 and J is TRBJ2-5; no definite D call. V was shortened by 0 bases and J by 2 bases, with 13 bases between the two germline ends. The length of the CDR3 is 16 residues. CDR1 and CDR2 from the germline V gene are LNHNV and YYDKDF (reference sequence). DNA for the CDR3: TGTGCCACCAGCAGAGATATCAACAGACCGCAAGAGACCCAGTACTTC. Its translation is CATSRDINRPQETQYF.

The CDR3 sequence: CASSSTGLYGYTF. CDR3 bases: TGTGCCAGCAGCTCGACAGGTCTCTATGGCTACACCTTC. The V call is TRBV7-8, the J call TRBJ1-2, with D possibly TRBD1 on 6 matching bases. Germline V lookup: CDR1 SGHVS, CDR2 FQNEAQ. The CDR3 has 13 residues. Trimming pared 4 bases from V and 4 bases from J, leaving 10 bases between.

This clone was counted a single time. The chain has TRBV6-1 and TRBJ1-3; 8 positions match TRBD1. The J segment lost 9 bases and the V segment lost 3 bases, leaving 10 bases of the junction unmatched. Germline V CDR1 and CDR2: MNHNS, SASEGT. The CDR3 length is 15 residues. CDR3 residues: CASSEGRQGASTIYF. The CDR3 DNA reads as TGTGCCAGCAGTGAGGGGCGGCAGGGGGCCTCCACCATATATTTT.

The V gene is TRBV2, the J gene TRBJ2-5; D is perhaps TRBD1 (5 bases). The V end lost 7 bases, the J end lost 3 bases, and 9 bases lay between the germline ends. Germline V CDR1 and CDR2: SNHLY, FYNNEI. CDR3 length equals 12 residues. The CDR3 DNA reads as TGTGCCAGCAAAGGGGAAGAAGAGACCCAGTACTTC. Translating gives CASKGEEETQYF. Using reference TRBV2 and TRBJ2-5 for the parts outside the CDR3, the full variable domain is EPEVTQTPSHQVTQMGQEVILRCVPISNHLYFYWYRQILGQKVEFLVSFYNNEISEKSEIFDDQFSVERPDGSNFTLKIRSTKLEDSAMYFCASKGEEETQYFGPGTRLLVL.

The V and J genes are TRBV29-1 and TRBJ2-7; D gene unclear. The CDR3 has 13 residues. Germline V gene lookup returns CDR1 SQVTM and CDR2 ANQGSEA. The ends were cut back, 5 bases at V and 1 base at J, with 12 bases in the middle. CDR3 in amino acids: CSVRLENSYEQYF. The CDR3 region has the DNA TGCAGCGTTCGACTTGAAAATTCCTACGAGCAGTACTTC.

In its sample, this clone was seen a few times. The chain employs TRBV4-1 and TRBJ2-2; possible D gene TRBD2, 5 bases. The germline gives CDR1 MGHRA, CDR2 YSYEKL. V lost 3 bases and J 4 bases, leaving 12 bases between the germline ends. The CDR3 totals 15 residues. In DNA form, the CDR3 reads TGCGCCAGCAGCCAGGGCGGGTGGGTCACCGGGGAGCTGTTTTTT. Its protein product is CASSQGGWVTGELFF.

This CDR3 reads CASSLGPSYEQYF. The CDR3 nucleotides read TGTGCCAGCAGCTTAGGCCCCAGCTACGAGCAGTACTTC. This chain joins TRBV7-8 and TRBJ2-7; D call uncertain. Per germline, CDR1 SGHVS and CDR2 FQNEAQ. This CDR3 region has 13 residues. Deletions cut 1 base from V and 3 bases from J, with 7 bases between.

V and J are TRBV6-6 and TRBJ2-7; the match to TRBD1 covers 8 bases. The germline gives CDR1 MNHNY, CDR2 SVGAGI (reference sequence). V lost 5 bases, J lost 4 bases, and 13 bases stayed unmatched. The CDR3 extends over 16 amino acids. The chain's CDR3 is CASSPLRTGTKYEQYF. The CDR3 nucleotides are TGTGCCAGCAGTCCTCTGAGGACAGGGACAAAGTACGAGCAGTACTTC.

The chain couples TRBV19 to TRBJ2-1, with a possible D match to TRBD2 (6 bases). The CDR3 runs to 14 residues. V dropped 4 bases and J dropped 5 bases, with 12 bases sitting between them. Germline CDR1 reads LNHDA; CDR2 reads SQIVND (reference sequence). CDR3 bases: TGTGCCAGTAGTACCTCCGGCGGGAACAATGAGCAGTTCTTC. Amino acids: CASSTSGGNNEQFF.

The chain links TRBV7-9 to TRBJ2-3, with 8 bases aligning to TRBD1. The CDR3 runs to 16 residues. V dropped 5 bases and J dropped 4; count of bases not matched to a gene: 11. Germline-derived CDR1 and CDR2 are SEHNR and FQNEAQ (reference sequence). CDR3 region: CASSPGQGRVPDTQYF. CDR3 bases: TGTGCCAGCAGCCCAGGACAGGGTCGGGTCCCAGATACGCAGTATTTT.

The chain links TRBV18 to TRBJ2-6; TRBD1 matches at 9 bases. The junction had 6 bases not matched to a gene; V was cut back by 8 bases and J by 4 bases. Germline CDR1 reads KGHSH; CDR2 reads LQKENI. There are 15 residues in the CDR3. CDR3 nucleotide sequence: TGTGCCAGCACGTCCGGGACAGGGGGGGCCAACGTCCTGACTTTC. It yields the protein CASTSGTGGANVLTF.

This sequence joins TRBV4-1 and TRBJ1-2, with TRBD1 identical over 7 bases. The V segment lost 2 bases and the J segment 6 bases; nucleotides outside the gene matches: 12. This CDR3 is 16 amino acids long. CDR1 MGHRA and CDR2 YSYEKL come from the germline V gene. The CDR3 region has the DNA TGCGCCAGCAGCCAACCTAATGAACAGGGGTGGGATGGCTACACCTTC. As protein: CASSQPNEQGWDGYTF.

The genes are TRBV9 and TRBJ2-1, with 13 bases that match TRBD2. The CDR3 contains 17 residues. Trimming took 0 bases from V and 7 from J; bases not matched to a gene: 7. Germline V gene lookup returns CDR1 SGDLS and CDR2 YYNGEE. The CDR3 here is CASSVGATSGRRNEQFF. The CDR3 nucleotides read TGTGCCAGCAGCGTAGGGGCGACTAGCGGGAGGAGGAATGAGCAGTTCTTC.

The CDR3 reads CASSSTGGAYTGELFF. CDR3 in DNA: TGCGCCAGCAGCTCGACAGGGGGCGCTTACACCGGGGAGCTGTTTTTT. This chain connects TRBV5-1 to TRBJ2-2; 10 bases are a match to TRBD1. Looked up from germline, CDR1 is SGHRS and CDR2 is YFSETQ. The length of the CDR3 is 16 residues. V shed 3 bases, J shed 3 bases, and the junction held 5 bases outside the gene matches.

The chain carries TRBV5-1 and TRBJ2-1; D possibly corresponds to TRBD2 (6 bases). The germline CDR1 and CDR2 sequences are SGHRS and YFSETQ. CDR3 size: 16 residues. V shed 3 bases and J shed 9 bases, with 22 bases lying between them. This CDR3 reads CASSSNRDSRRSEQFF. In nucleotides, the CDR3 is TGCGCCAGCAGCTCGAACCGGGACTCACGGCGGAGTGAGCAGTTCTTC.

CDR3 DNA sequence: TGTGCCAGCAGCTTTGACAGACCGCCCTATGGCTACACCTTC. Protein: CASSFDRPPYGYTF. The rearrangement joins TRBV7-9 to TRBJ1-2, with D possibly being TRBD1 (5 bases). CDR1 is SEHNR, CDR2 FQNEAQ, per germline (reference sequence). This CDR3 spans 14 amino acids. Between the trimmed V and J ends, which lost 3 bases and 4 bases, there was a span of 12 bases.

V and J are TRBV30 and TRBJ2-3; 9 bases agree with TRBD2. This CDR3 is 18 amino acids long. CDR1 is GTSNPN, CDR2 SVGIG, per germline (reference sequence). Unmatched junction bases numbered 11, after V lost 0 bases and J lost 1 base. This CDR3 reads CAWSVGLAGSSGTDTQYF. The CDR3 DNA is TGTGCCTGGAGTGTAGGCCTAGCGGGGTCCTCTGGCACAGATACGCAGTATTTT.

V is TRBV19 and J is TRBJ1-5; D is perhaps TRBD1 (5 bases). V was cut by 8 bases and J by 4 bases, with 27 bases left in between. The CDR3 consists of 18 residues. Germline loops: CDR1 LNHDA, CDR2 SQIVND (reference sequence). Written as DNA, the CDR3 is TGTGCCAGTGCCTCAAACACAGGTGACCTCTTAATTAATCAGCCCCAGCATTTT. This encodes CASASNTGDLLINQPQHF.

V is TRBV5-1 and J is TRBJ2-3; D is perhaps TRBD2 (5 bases). Germline values: CDR1 SGHRS, CDR2 YFSETQ. The CDR3 is 17 residues long. V was trimmed by 0 bases and J by 6 bases, leaving 20 bases between them. CDR3 DNA sequence: TGCGCCAGCAGCTTGGCGTCCCAGCGGAGCTGGCGCGATACGCAGTATTTT. This translates into CASSLASQRSWRDTQYF. Drawing the rest from reference TRBV5-1 and TRBJ2-3, the complete variable domain is KAGVTQTPRYLIKTRGQQVTLSCSPISGHRSVSWYQQTPGQGLQFLFEYFSETQRNKGNFPGRFSGRQFSNSRSEMNVSTLELGDSALYLCASSLASQRSWRDTQYFGPGTRLTVL.